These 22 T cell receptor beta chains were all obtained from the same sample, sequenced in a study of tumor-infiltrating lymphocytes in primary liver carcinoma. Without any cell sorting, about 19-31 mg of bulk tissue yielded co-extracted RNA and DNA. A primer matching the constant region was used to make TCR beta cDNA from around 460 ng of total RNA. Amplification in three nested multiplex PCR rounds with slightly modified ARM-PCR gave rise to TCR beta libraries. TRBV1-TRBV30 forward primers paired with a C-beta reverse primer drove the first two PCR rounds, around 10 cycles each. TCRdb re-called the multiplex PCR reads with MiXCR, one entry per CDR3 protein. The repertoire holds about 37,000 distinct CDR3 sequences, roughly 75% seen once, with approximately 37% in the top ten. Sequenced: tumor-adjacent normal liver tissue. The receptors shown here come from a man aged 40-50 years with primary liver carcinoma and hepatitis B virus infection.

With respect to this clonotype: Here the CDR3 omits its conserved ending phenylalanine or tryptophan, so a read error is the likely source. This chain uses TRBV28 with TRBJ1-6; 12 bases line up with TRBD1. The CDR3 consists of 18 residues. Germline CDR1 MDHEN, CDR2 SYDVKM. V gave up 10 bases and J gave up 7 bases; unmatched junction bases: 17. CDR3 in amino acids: CANQPGTGGEMENSPLHS. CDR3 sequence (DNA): TGTGCCAATCAACCCGGGACAGGGGGCGAGATGGAGAATTCACCCCTCCACTCT.

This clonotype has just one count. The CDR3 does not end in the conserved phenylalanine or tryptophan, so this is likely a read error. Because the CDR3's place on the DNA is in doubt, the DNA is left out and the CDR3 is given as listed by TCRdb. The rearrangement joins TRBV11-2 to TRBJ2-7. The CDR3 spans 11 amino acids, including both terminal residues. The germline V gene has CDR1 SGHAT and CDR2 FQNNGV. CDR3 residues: CASSLFYEQYS.

The CDR3 reads CANNDAKGRYEQYF. For the CDR3, the DNA is TGTGCAAACAACGACGCCAAGGGAAGGTACGAGCAGTACTTC. This chain connects TRBV6-2 or TRBV6-3 to TRBJ2-7; no reliable D call. The CDR3 extends over 14 amino acids. Germline V gene lookup returns CDR1 MNHEY and CDR2 SVGEGT.

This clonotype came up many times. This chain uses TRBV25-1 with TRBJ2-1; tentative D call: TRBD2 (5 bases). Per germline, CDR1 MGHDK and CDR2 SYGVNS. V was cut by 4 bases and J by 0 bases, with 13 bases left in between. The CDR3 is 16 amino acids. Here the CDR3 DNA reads TGTGCCAGCAGTGGGGCGGGCCCGAGCTCCTACAATGAGCAGTTCTTC. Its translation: CASSGAGPSSYNEQFF.

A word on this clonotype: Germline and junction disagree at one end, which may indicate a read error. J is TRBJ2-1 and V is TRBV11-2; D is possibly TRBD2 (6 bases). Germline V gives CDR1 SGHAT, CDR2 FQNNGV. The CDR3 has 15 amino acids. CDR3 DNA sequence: TGTGCCAGCAGCTTCACGGGAGAAGATAGCAATGTGCAGTTCTTC. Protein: CASSFTGEDSNVQFF.

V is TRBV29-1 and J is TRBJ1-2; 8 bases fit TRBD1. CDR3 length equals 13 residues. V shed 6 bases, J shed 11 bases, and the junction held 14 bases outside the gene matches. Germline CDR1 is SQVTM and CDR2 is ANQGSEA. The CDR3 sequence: CSVADREYYDYTF. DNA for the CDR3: TGCAGCGTCGCGGACAGGGAGTACTATGATTACACCTTC.

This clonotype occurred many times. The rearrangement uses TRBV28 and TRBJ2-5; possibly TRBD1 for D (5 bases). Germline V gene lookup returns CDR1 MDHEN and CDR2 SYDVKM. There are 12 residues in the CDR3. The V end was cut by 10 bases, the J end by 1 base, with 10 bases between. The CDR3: CATTDIQETQYF. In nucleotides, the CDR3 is TGTGCCACCACGGACATCCAAGAGACCCAGTACTTC.

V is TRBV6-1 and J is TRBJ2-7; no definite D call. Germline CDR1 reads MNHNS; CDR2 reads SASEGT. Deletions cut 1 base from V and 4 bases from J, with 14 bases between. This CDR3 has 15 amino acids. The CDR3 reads CASSEGIESAYEQYF. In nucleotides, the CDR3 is TGTGCCAGCAGTGAAGGGATAGAGAGTGCGTACGAGCAGTACTTC.

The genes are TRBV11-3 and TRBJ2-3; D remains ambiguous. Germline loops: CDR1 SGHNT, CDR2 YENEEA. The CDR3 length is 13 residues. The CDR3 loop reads CACSPLSGDTQYF. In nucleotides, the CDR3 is TGTGCATGCAGCCCTTTATCTGGGGATACGCAGTATTTT.

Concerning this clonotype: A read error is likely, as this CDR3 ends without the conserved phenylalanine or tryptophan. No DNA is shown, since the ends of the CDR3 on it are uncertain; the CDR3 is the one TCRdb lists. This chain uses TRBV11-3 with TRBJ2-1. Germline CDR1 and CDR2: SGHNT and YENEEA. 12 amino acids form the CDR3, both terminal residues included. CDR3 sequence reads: CASSLNANEQLL.

The CDR3 region is CVSSPSSIQCTGRETQYF. DNA of the CDR3: TGTGTGAGCAGCCCTAGCTCAATCCAGTGTACTGGGCGGGAGACCCAGTACTTC. The chain joins TRBV11-2 to TRBJ2-5; D is perhaps TRBD2 (5 bases). Germline V gene lookup returns CDR1 SGHAT and CDR2 FQNNGV. The CDR3 contains 18 residues.

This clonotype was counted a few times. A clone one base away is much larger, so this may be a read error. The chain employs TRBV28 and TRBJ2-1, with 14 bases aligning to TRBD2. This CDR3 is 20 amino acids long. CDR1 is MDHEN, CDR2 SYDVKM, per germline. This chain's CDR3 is CVSSRVGGLAGDKRLYEQFF. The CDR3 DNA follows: TGTGTCAGCAGCCGGGTCGGGGGACTAGCGGGAGATAAAAGGTTATATGAGCAGTTCTTC.

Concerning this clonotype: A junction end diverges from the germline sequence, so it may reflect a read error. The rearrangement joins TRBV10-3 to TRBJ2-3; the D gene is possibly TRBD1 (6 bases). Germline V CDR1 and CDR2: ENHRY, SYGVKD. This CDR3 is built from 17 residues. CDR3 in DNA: TGTGCCATGAGTGAGGGGGTGGTTAGAGGGAGTGCAGATACGCAGTATTTT. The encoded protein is CAMSEGVVRGSADTQYF.

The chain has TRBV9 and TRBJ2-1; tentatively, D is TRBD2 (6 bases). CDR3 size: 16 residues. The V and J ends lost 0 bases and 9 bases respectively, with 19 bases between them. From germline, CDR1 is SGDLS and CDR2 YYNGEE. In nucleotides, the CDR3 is TGTGCCAGCAGCGTAGGGTCGGGGAGGAACGTCGCTGAGCAGTTCTTC. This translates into CASSVGSGRNVAEQFF.

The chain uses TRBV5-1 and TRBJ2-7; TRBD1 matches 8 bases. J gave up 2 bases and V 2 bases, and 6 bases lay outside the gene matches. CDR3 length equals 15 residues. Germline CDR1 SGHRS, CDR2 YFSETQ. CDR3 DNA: TGCGCCAGCAGCTTATTGGGGACAGGCGCCTACGAGCAGTACTTC. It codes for CASSLLGTGAYEQYF.

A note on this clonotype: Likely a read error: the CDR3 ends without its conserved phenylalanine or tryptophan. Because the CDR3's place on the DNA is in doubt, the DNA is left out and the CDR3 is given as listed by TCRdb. CDR3 region: CATREAGEMFY. V usage is TRBV10-3 and J usage is TRBJ2-2; the table's D call TRBD1 went unverified against the DNA. The CDR3 sequence runs 11 residues, both termini included. Germline loops: CDR1 ENHRY, CDR2 SYGVKD.

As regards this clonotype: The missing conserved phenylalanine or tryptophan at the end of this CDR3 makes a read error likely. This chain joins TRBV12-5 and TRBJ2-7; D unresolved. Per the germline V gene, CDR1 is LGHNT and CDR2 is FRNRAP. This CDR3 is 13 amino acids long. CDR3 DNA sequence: TGTGCCAGTGAGGTGACCGGTTCCTTCGAGCAGTACCTC. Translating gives CASEVTGSFEQYL.

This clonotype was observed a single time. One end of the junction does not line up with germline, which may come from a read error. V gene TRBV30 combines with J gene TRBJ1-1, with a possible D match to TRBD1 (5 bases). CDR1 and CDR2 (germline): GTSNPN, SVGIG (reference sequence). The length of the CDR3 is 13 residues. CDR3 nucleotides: TGTGCCTGGAGTCGGGGGTCGAACACTGATGCTTTCTTT. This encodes CAWSRGSNTDAFF.

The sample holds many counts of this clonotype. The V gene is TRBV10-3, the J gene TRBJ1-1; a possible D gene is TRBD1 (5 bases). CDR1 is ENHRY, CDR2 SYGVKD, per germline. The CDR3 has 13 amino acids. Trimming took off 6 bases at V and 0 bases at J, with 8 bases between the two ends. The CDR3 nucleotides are TGTGCCATCAGGGACACCCTGAACACTGAAGCTTTCTTT. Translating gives CAIRDTLNTEAFF.

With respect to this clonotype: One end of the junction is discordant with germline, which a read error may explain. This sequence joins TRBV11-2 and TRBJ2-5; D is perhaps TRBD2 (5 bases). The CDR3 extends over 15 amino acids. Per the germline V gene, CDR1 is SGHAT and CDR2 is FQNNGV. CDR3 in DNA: TGTGCCAGCAGCCCCGTCGGGATAGTCCCAGAGCCCCAATACTTC. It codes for CASSPVGIVPEPQYF.

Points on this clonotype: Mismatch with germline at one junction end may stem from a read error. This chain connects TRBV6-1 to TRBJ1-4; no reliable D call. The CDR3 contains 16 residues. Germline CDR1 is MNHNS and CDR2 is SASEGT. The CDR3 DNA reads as TGTGCCAGCGGTGAAGCTGGTATGGCAACTAATGAAAAACTGTTTTTT. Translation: CASGEAGMATNEKLFF.

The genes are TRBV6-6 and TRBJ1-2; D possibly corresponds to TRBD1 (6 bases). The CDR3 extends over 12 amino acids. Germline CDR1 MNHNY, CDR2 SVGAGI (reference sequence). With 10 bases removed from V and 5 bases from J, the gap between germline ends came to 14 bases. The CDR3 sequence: CAIQGDGYGYTF. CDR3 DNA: TGTGCCATACAGGGTGATGGGTATGGCTACACCTTC.